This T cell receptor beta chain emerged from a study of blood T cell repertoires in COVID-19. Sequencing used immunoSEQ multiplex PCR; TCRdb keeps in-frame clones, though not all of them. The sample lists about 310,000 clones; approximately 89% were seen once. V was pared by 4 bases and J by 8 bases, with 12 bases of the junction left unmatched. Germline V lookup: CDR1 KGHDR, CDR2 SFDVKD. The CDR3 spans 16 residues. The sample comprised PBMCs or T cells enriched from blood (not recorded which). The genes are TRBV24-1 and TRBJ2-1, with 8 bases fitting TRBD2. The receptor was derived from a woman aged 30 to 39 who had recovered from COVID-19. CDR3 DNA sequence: TGTGCCACCAGTGAGTCCGGGACTAGAGGGTGGGATGAGCAGTTCTTC. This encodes CATSESGTRGWDEQFF.